A single sample gave rise to the 10 T cell receptor beta chains below, sequenced in a study of beta chain features in type 1 diabetes. Of the isolated RNA, all was reverse transcribed, and so the sequenced material was expressed TCRB transcripts. The repertoire was sequenced with immunoSEQ multiplex PCR; TCRdb's copy has only in-frame clones and lacks some. The profile shows around 600,000 clones, over 10% of them singletons. Regarding the study as a whole: TCRB CDR3s were moderately but significantly shorter in Type 1 diabetes patients in all four CD4+ subsets.

No cognate antigen is known for these TCRs. Input material: naive CD4+ T cells from blood. The receptors were sampled from a man aged 25-40 years with type 1 diabetes.

V is TRBV6-5 and J is TRBJ2-5; D is unclear. With 6 bases removed from V and 7 bases from J, the gap between germline ends came to 18 bases. The germline V gene encodes CDR1 MNHEY and CDR2 SVGAGI. This CDR3 is built from 14 residues. CDR3 sequence: CASRDGSRSGTQYF. Written as DNA, the CDR3 is TGTGCCAGCAGGGACGGGTCCAGGTCGGGGACCCAGTACTTC.

As for this clone: Other DNA sequences within the sample encode an identical CDR3. The rearrangement joins TRBV7-9 to TRBJ1-5; D is undetermined. The CDR3 has 12 amino acids. V was pared by 0 bases and J by 4 bases, with 1 base between. Germline CDR1 reads SEHNR; CDR2 reads FQNEAQ (reference sequence). CDR3 nucleotide sequence: TGTGCCAGCAGCTTAGCGAATCAGCCCCAGCATTTT. Protein sequence: CASSLANQPQHF.

This clone was counted between two and nine times. V usage is TRBV28 and J usage is TRBJ1-5; D ambiguous. V was cut by 5 bases and J by 0 bases, with 8 bases left in between. This CDR3 region has 14 residues. Looked up from germline, CDR1 is MDHEN and CDR2 is SYDVKM. For the CDR3, the DNA is TGTGCCAGCAGTACTTATGTTAGCAATCAGCCCCAGCATTTT. Protein: CASSTYVSNQPQHF.

The rearrangement links TRBV2 to TRBJ1-2, with 11 bases lining up with TRBD1. The junction had 19 bases not matched to a gene; V was cut back by 2 bases and J by 8 bases. Germline V lookup: CDR1 SNHLY, CDR2 FYNNEI. This CDR3 comprises 19 residues. The chain's CDR3 is CASSENRHSLGQGGGGYTF. Written as DNA, the CDR3 is TGTGCCAGCAGTGAAAATAGGCATAGCCTGGGACAGGGGGGAGGAGGCTACACCTTC.

The V and J genes are TRBV9 and TRBJ2-2, with 7 bases fitting TRBD2. CDR3 length equals 13 residues. The V gene's germline CDR1 is SGDLS and CDR2 YYNGEE. The junction had 1 base not matched to a gene; V was cut back by 2 bases and J by 6 bases. The CDR3 DNA reads as TGTGCCAGCAGCGTCCGGGGGGCCGGGGAGCTGTTTTTT. Protein product: CASSVRGAGELFF.

This clone was counted many times. The gene calls are TRBV7-2 and TRBJ2-4, with D hard to call. V lost 1 base and J lost 7, with 5 bases in between. Germline values: CDR1 SGHTA, CDR2 FQGNSA. This CDR3 has 12 residues. CDR3 nucleotides: TGTGCCAGCAGCTTAGGGTCCAACATTCAGTACTTC. It yields the protein CASSLGSNIQYF. The whole variable domain, filled in from reference TRBV7-2 and TRBJ2-4, reads GAGVSQSPSNKVTEKGKDVELRCDPISGHTALYWYRQSLGQGLEFLIYFQGNSAPDKSGLPSDRFSAERTGGSVSTLTIQRTQQEDSAVYLCASSLGSNIQYFGAGTRLSVL.

This clone was seen at least ten times. This chain joins TRBV13 and TRBJ2-6; D remains ambiguous. Trimming cost V 0 bases and J 18 bases, with 9 bases left between them. The CDR3 is made up of 11 amino acids. Per germline, CDR1 PRHDT and CDR2 FYEKMQ (reference sequence). The DNA for the CDR3 is TGTGCCAGCAGCTTAGGACACACTCCGACTTTC. This sequence encodes CASSLGHTPTF.

The chain is built from TRBV28 and TRBJ2-7; D is undetermined. V was shortened by 7 bases and J by 2 bases, with 12 bases between the two germline ends. The V gene's germline CDR1 is MDHEN and CDR2 SYDVKM. The CDR3 consists of 13 residues. The CDR3 region is CASMRTEPYEQYF. The CDR3 DNA reads as TGTGCCAGCATGCGGACCGAGCCCTACGAGCAGTACTTC.

The chain couples TRBV9 to TRBJ2-2; D may be TRBD1 (5 bases). Looked up from germline, CDR1 is SGDLS and CDR2 is YYNGEE. The CDR3 is made up of 16 amino acids. The ends were cut back, 2 bases at V and 0 bases at J, with 11 bases in the middle. Here the CDR3 reads CASSVKGVTNTGELFF. The CDR3 bases are TGTGCCAGCAGCGTTAAAGGGGTAACGAACACCGGGGAGCTGTTTTTT.

The table lists this clone with a few counts. This rearrangement joins TRBV7-9 to TRBJ2-7; D is possibly TRBD1 or TRBD2 (7 bases each). CDR1 is SEHNR, CDR2 FQNEAQ, per germline (reference sequence). Trimming took off 4 bases at V and 4 bases at J, with 14 bases between the two ends. There are 14 residues in the CDR3. The CDR3 region is CASSSRGGPYEQYF. The CDR3 DNA follows: TGTGCCAGCAGCTCCAGGGGGGGGCCTTACGAGCAGTACTTC.